This paragraph covers one TCR beta chain sequence. At the DNA level, this CDR3 is encoded by other sequences in the same sample as well. The data derive from a study of blood T cell repertoires in COVID-19. Turning to the study itself: Samples of COVID-19 (acute and convalescent) were obtained from the United States, Italy and Spain. PBMCs, B-cell-depleted T cells, or T cells provided the cDNA or gDNA that made up the material.

Original methodology: Estimation of nucleated cell counts was performed using reference gene primer amplification. Measured with immunoSEQ multiplex PCR; TCRdb has only the in-frame clones, and not every one. V and J calls and clone size are those listed in that table; D and trimming were worked out from the DNA. The repertoire includes 200,000 to 250,000 clones, approximately 80% of them detected once, and 10% sits in the top ten. The sample comprised peripheral blood. The TCR sequence derives from a woman of 80 years or more with acute or convalescent COVID-19.

CDR3 region: CASSVGQGNEKLFF. The CDR3 region has the DNA TGCGCCAGCAGCGTGGGACAGGGGAATGAAAAACTGTTTTTT. The chain recombines TRBV5-1 with TRBJ1-4; TRBD1 matches at 10 bases. The CDR3 contains 14 residues. Germline V CDR1 and CDR2: SGHRS, YFSETQ. The J segment lost 5 bases and the V segment lost 4 bases, leaving 2 bases of the junction unmatched.